These T cell receptor beta chains were read from a single sample in a study of T cells in Graves' hyperthyroidism and ophthalmopathy. TCRdb redid the calling of the multiplex PCR reads with MiXCR, one entry per CDR3 protein. The sample has some 500,000 distinct CDR3 sequences, roughly an eighth seen once; the top ten hold 15% to 20%. Sequenced: blood. These receptors originate from a woman aged 18-29 years with Graves' hyperthyroidism. CDR3s include the opening cysteine and the closing phenylalanine or tryptophan. D genes are given only for firm matches. Expanded clones get a size class; other rows say once, few or many, or leave the size out.

j_gene	v_gene	abundance	d_gene	CDR3nt	CDR3aa
TRBJ2-3	TRBV3-1	many	TRBD2	TGTGCCAGCAGCCCGTCCGGACTAGACACAGATACGCAGTATTTT	CASSPSGLDTDTQYF
TRBJ1-5	TRBV30	few	-	TGTGCCTGGAGTGTAGGGACGGATCAGCCCCAGCATTTT	CAWSVGTDQPQHF
TRBJ1-6	TRBV3-1	-	TRBD1	TGTGCCAGCAGCCCTACCGGGACAGGGGTTTCACCCCTCCACTTT	CASSPTGTGVSPLHF
TRBJ2-1	TRBV12-3/TRBV12-4	many	-	TGTGCCAGCAGTCCGGTCCTAGCGACCGATGAGCAGTTCTTC	CASSPVLATDEQFF
TRBJ1-2	TRBV3-1	many	-	TGTGCCAGCAGCCCAAGCGAGCAGTATGGCTACACCTTC	CASSPSEQYGYTF
TRBJ2-4	TRBV12-3/TRBV12-4	many	-	TGTGCCAGCAGCCCCCGCTCCGGGGCCAAAAACATTCAGTACTTC	CASSPRSGAKNIQYF
TRBJ1-1	TRBV5-1	many	-	TGCGCCAGCAGCTTGCGGAGGCTAGGGAACACTGAAGCTTTCTTT	CASSLRRLGNTEAFF
TRBJ1-4	TRBV5-1	-	-	TGCGCCAGCAGCTTGGCTCCAGCCGGAGTTACTAATGAAAAACTGTTTTTT	CASSLAPAGVTNEKLFF
TRBJ2-1	TRBV6-1	many	-	TGTGCCAGCAGTGAAAACACAGGGCCTGAGCAGTTCTTC	CASSENTGPEQFF
TRBJ2-5	TRBV14	many	-	TGTGCCAGCTCACCCCTTGGAGAGACCCAGTACTTC	CASSPLGETQYF
TRBJ2-5	TRBV28	many	TRBD1	TGTGCCAGCAGTGCCTCAGGGGGCATCCAAGAGACCCAGTACTTC	CASSASGGIQETQYF
TRBJ2-7	TRBV10-1	few	TRBD2	TGCGCCAGCAGTGACGGACTAGCATCTCACTCCTACGAGCAGTACTTC	CASSDGLASHSYEQYF
TRBJ1-2	TRBV13	few	-	TGTGCCAGCAGCTTAGGGACAGGCGCTAACTATGGCTACACCTTC	CASSLGTGANYGYTF
TRBJ2-5	TRBV6-5	many	TRBD2	TGTGCCAGCAGTTACGATAGTAGCGGGAGTCGGAGGACCCAGTACTTC	CASSYDSSGSRRTQYF
TRBJ1-2	TRBV18	many	-	TGTGCCAGCTCACCGTCCAGGGGTAACTATGGCTACACCTTC	CASSPSRGNYGYTF
TRBJ2-7	TRBV6-2/TRBV6-3	many	TRBD1	TGTGCCAGCAGTCAACCCCCGGGACAGGGGGCCGAAGAGCAGTACTTC	CASSQPPGQGAEEQYF
TRBJ1-5	TRBV19	many	-	TGTGCCAGTAGTAGAACAGGAGAGCAGCCCCAGCATTTT	CASSRTGEQPQHF
TRBJ1-2	TRBV29-1	many	-	TGCAGCGTTCACAAGGGAACGAGGGAGGGCTACACCTTC	CSVHKGTREGYTF
TRBJ1-1	TRBV7-9	many	TRBD1	TGTGCCAGCAGCTCCCGGGACAGGGGAGGAGGGACTGAAGCTTTCTTT	CASSSRDRGGGTEAFF
TRBJ1-2	TRBV12-3/TRBV12-4	-	-	TGTGCCAGCAGTGAGTCCTCGGGTGGGACGCGAGGCTACACCTTC	CASSESSGGTRGYTF
TRBJ1-5	TRBV7-8	many	-	TGTGCCAGCAGCTTAAAGGGGAGTTCAAGACAGCCCCAGCATTTT	CASSLKGSSRQPQHF
TRBJ2-7	TRBV14	-	TRBD2	TGTGCCAGCAGCCAAGAATTGCCTCGAGGACTAGCGGGACTCCAGAGCTCCTACGAGCAGTACTTC	CASSQELPRGLAGLQSSYEQYF
TRBJ2-1	TRBV12-5	-	TRBD1	TGTGCTAGTGGTGCCTGGGACAGGGGGTTGGAAAATGAGCAGTTCTTC	CASGAWDRGLENEQFF
TRBJ1-1	TRBV5-5	few	TRBD1	TGTGCCAGCAGCTTGGTAGTACAGGGGGGTACTGAAGCTTTCTTT	CASSLVVQGGTEAFF
TRBJ2-2	TRBV19	few	TRBD2	TGTGCCAGTAGGCCCAGCGGGAGCGGTACCGGGGAGCTGTTTTTT	CASRPSGSGTGELFF
TRBJ1-2	TRBV6-5	many	-	TGTGCCAGCAGTTACTCCCTGCTCTATGGCTACACCTTC	CASSYSLLYGYTF
TRBJ1-2	TRBV5-1	few	-	TGCGCCAGCAGCCCCCCTCAAGGGATCTATGGCTACACCTTC	CASSPPQGIYGYTF
TRBJ1-2	TRBV15	few	-	TGTGCCACCAGCAGAAGGGTGGACTATGGCTACACCTTC	CATSRRVDYGYTF
TRBJ2-1	TRBV6-1	many	TRBD2	TGTGCCAGCAGCACTCTCCGCGGGAGCTACAATGAGCAGTTCTTC	CASSTLRGSYNEQFF
TRBJ1-1	TRBV29-1	many	-	TGCAGCGTTGAGGGGGTCAACGCAAAGAGCACTGAAGCTTTCTTT	CSVEGVNAKSTEAFF
TRBJ2-7	TRBV6-1	many	TRBD2	TGTGCCAGCCGCGCACCATTGAGGACTAGGAACTCCTACGAGCAGTACTTC	CASRAPLRTRNSYEQYF
TRBJ2-1	TRBV7-2	many	TRBD2	TGTGCCAGCAGCCAGGCGGCTAGCGGGGTGTACAATGAGCAGTTCTTC	CASSQAASGVYNEQFF
TRBJ2-1	TRBV9	-	-	TGTGCCAGCAGCGTAGCCCCTCTGAATGAGCAGTTCTTC	CASSVAPLNEQFF
TRBJ1-6	TRBV27	many	TRBD1	TGTGCCAGCAGTCAACTGACAGGGACCTATTCACCCCTCCACTTT	CASSQLTGTYSPLHF
TRBJ2-7	TRBV25-1	-	TRBD1	TGTGCCAGCAGTGAATTCCCAGGGACAGACTACGAGCAGTACTTC	CASSEFPGTDYEQYF
TRBJ2-2	TRBV12-5	many	-	TGTGCTAGTGGTCCGCCAGCGGTACGGAACACCGGGGAGCTGTTTTTT	CASGPPAVRNTGELFF
TRBJ2-6	TRBV6-1	-	TRBD1	TGTGCCAGCCACTGGACAGGGAGATTTGTGAACTCTGGGGCCAACGTCCTGACTTTC	CASHWTGRFVNSGANVLTF
TRBJ2-5	TRBV9	many	TRBD1	TGTGCCAGCAGCGCGGGACAGGGGATCCAAGAGACCCAGTACTTC	CASSAGQGIQETQYF
TRBJ1-1	TRBV5-6	few	TRBD1	TGTGCCAGTTTGACAGGGCTGAACACTGAAGCTTTCTTT	CASLTGLNTEAFF
TRBJ1-1	TRBV12-3/TRBV12-4	many	-	TGTGCCAGCAGTCCGACAGCCGGGAACACTGAAGCTTTCTTT	CASSPTAGNTEAFF
TRBJ2-7	TRBV7-2	many	-	TGTGCCAGCAGCAACGTAGCAGCGGGCCGTTCCTCCTACGAGCAGTACTTC	CASSNVAAGRSSYEQYF
TRBJ2-7	TRBV11-1	many	TRBD1	TGTGCCAGCAGCTCCGCGACAGGGGGACGCTACGAGCAGTACTTC	CASSSATGGRYEQYF
TRBJ1-2	TRBV15	many	-	TGTGCCACTGCCGTGGGTTGGAACTATGGCTACACCTTC	CATAVGWNYGYTF
TRBJ2-3	TRBV12-3/TRBV12-4	many	TRBD2	TGTGCCAGCACCCCGGGAGGGGGAGCGTCGGGAGATACGCAGTATTTT	CASTPGGGASGDTQYF
TRBJ1-5	TRBV20-1	few	-	TGCAGTGCTAGCTCTGGGGCTTATCAGCCCCAGCATTTT	CSASSGAYQPQHF
TRBJ2-5	TRBV5-1	many	TRBD2	TGCGCCAGCACCCCCGGACTAGTGGCGGGATGGGAGACCCAGTACTTC	CASTPGLVAGWETQYF
TRBJ1-2	TRBV2	-	-	TGTGCCAGCACGGAGGGTTTGGACTATGGCTACACCTTC	CASTEGLDYGYTF
TRBJ1-2	TRBV20-1	few	-	TGCAGTGCTCCGACCTCCCCCGGGCACACCTTC	CSAPTSPGHTF
TRBJ1-4	TRBV27	many	TRBD1	TGTGCCAGCAGCGGGACAGGGGTAGAAGAAAAACTGTTTTTT	CASSGTGVEEKLFF
TRBJ1-1	TRBV7-2	-	TRBD1	TGTGCCAGCAGCTTATTTAAGGGGACAGGTCGACAGGTATCAGCTTTCTTT	CASSLFKGTGRQVSAFF
TRBJ2-1	TRBV12-3/TRBV12-4	many	TRBD2	TGTGCCAGCAGTTTCGGGACTAGCGGGAAAGTATACAATGAGCAGTTCTTC	CASSFGTSGKVYNEQFF
TRBJ2-3	TRBV3-1	many	-	TGTGCCAGCAGCCAAGGGCCTAGTAGAGATACGCAGTATTTT	CASSQGPSRDTQYF
TRBJ2-7	TRBV20-1	-	TRBD2	TGCAGTGCTAGAGGTTCCCGCGCTAGCGGGAGCTACGAGCAGTACTTC	CSARGSRASGSYEQYF
TRBJ1-3	TRBV9	-	-	TGTGCCAGCAGCGTGACGGATGGAAACACCATATATTTT	CASSVTDGNTIYF
TRBJ1-1	TRBV3-1	many	-	TGTGCCAGCAGCCAAGATCAGTTTGGAAGGGCTTTCTTT	CASSQDQFGRAFF
TRBJ2-2	TRBV7-2	many	TRBD2	TGTGCCAGCAGCTTAATGACTAGCGGGAGTAGTCTGTTTTTT	CASSLMTSGSSLFF
TRBJ2-2	TRBV20-1	-	TRBD2	TGCAGTGCCCCACGACTAGCGGGAGGCCACACCGGGGAGCTGTTTTTT	CSAPRLAGGHTGELFF
TRBJ2-1	TRBV11-2	many	-	TGTGCCAGCAGCTTAGATGCGGGGGCTAATGAGCAGTTCTTC	CASSLDAGANEQFF
TRBJ1-1	TRBV2	many	-	TGTGCCAGCAGTGAACGACACCCGGGCACTGAAGCTTTCTTT	CASSERHPGTEAFF